The rows below give T cell receptor beta chains drawn from one sample of a study of T cell repertoires in cytomegalovirus infection. From the reads, TCRdb called clonotypes with MiXCR, one entry per CDR3 protein. The table records about 700,000 distinct CDR3 sequences, around 31% of them present only once. Antigens for these TCRs are unknown. Sequencing used cultured PBMCs, obtained from culture after CMV antigen stimulation. The receptors derive from a human donor in good health (CMV status not recorded). Some clones in this sample may be carry-over from other donors' samples. Each CDR3 is given with its conserved first and last residue.

>TRBJ2-7|TRBV7-2
CASSLDRVTEQYF
>TRBJ1-1|TRBV11-2
CASSLPGWNTEAFF
>TRBJ1-4|TRBV20-1
CSASNSATNEKLFF
>TRBJ1-3|TRBV12-3/TRBV12-4
CASSIEDTIYF
>TRBJ1-6|TRBV11-2
CASSLRAEDHSPLHF
>TRBJ2-2|TRBV7-9
CASSSTWGSDTGELFF
>TRBJ2-5|TRBV7-6
CASSLVLGGQETQYF
>TRBJ2-5|TRBV19
CASSDPGLGETQYF
>TRBJ2-7|TRBV2
CASWGRYYEQYF
>TRBJ2-3|TRBV24-1
CATSDDGADTQYF
>TRBJ1-1|TRBV28
CASSSSGTWDTEAFF
>TRBJ2-1|TRBV10-3
CAIRPAEDNEQFF
>TRBJ2-6|TRBV6-5
CASSRPFRGGGANVLTF
>TRBJ1-1|TRBV7-8
CASSQLPGHLNTEAFF
>TRBJ2-1|TRBV5-4
CASSLFVDNEQFF
>TRBJ2-2|TRBV5-5
CASSLGTQYTGELFF
>TRBJ2-5|TRBV19
CASSIEWGETQYF
>TRBJ1-2|TRBV6-5
CASGYPPLWDRSDGYTF
>TRBJ1-1|TRBV10-2
CATGQPEAFF
>TRBJ1-2|TRBV10-2
CATGRAGGYTF
>TRBJ1-1|TRBV5-1
CASSYGTGGKDTEAFF
>TRBJ1-5|TRBV6-5
CASSSYGGSRQPQHF
>TRBJ1-4|TRBV7-8
CASSNVAGGSKLFF
>TRBJ1-5|TRBV6-1
CASRLTAYSNQPQHF
>TRBJ2-7|TRBV6-5
CATGDSVEQYF
>TRBJ2-5|TRBV20-1
CSALQPTSGGAGPETQYF
>TRBJ2-1|TRBV12-3/TRBV12-4
CASSPSGPYNEQFF
>TRBJ2-7|TRBV6-1
CASRTPTYEQYF
>TRBJ2-2|TRBV4-1
CASSQAGNTGELFF
>TRBJ1-6|TRBV20-1
CSARPDRANYNSPLHF
>TRBJ1-1|TRBV7-2
CASSLATGIAEAFF
>TRBJ2-1|TRBV12-3/TRBV12-4
CASSFGDKEQFF
>TRBJ1-1|TRBV20-1
CSAGTGFVTEAFF
>TRBJ1-5|TRBV19
CASSIGHLSNQPQHF
>TRBJ1-6|TRBV14
CASSQESYRDSPLHF
>TRBJ2-5|TRBV19
CASSIRDSPGAQYF
>TRBJ1-2|TRBV6-1
CASSDMTGLGYGYTF
>TRBJ2-7|TRBV7-2
CASSPYTTVISYEQYF
>TRBJ1-6|TRBV2
CASKGRSYNSPLHF
>TRBJ1-5|TRBV19
CASSIAPNQPQHF